This TCR beta chain was sequenced in a study of PD-L1 blockade in urothelial cancer. Study at large: Blood was subjected to analysis at 3 weeks (second dose) and 6 weeks following treatment start. Across blood samples, T cells had a median count of 141,255.

The sample's time point: peripheral blood 6 weeks after treatment start. The patients' disease, urothelial carcinoma, was locally advanced or metastatic. Each patient gave between 1 and 8 samples, pretreatment and on-treatment. The germline V gene has CDR1 SGHNT and CDR2 YYREEE (reference sequence). The CDR3 has 13 amino acids. V shed 3 bases and J shed 1 base, with 7 bases lying between them. Profiled with immunoSEQ multiplex PCR; TCRdb holds only in-frame clones, not every one. This sample yields 50,000 or so clones, of which 86% are seen a single time; under 11% belongs to the top ten. The chain carries TRBV5-4 and TRBJ2-5, with a possible D match to TRBD2 (6 bases). The specimen comprised PBMCs, sampled around atezolizumab (anti-PD-L1) treatment. This clonotype was sampled from a man aged 55 to 70 with urothelial cancer. The CDR3 is CASSWTIQETQYF. The CDR3 DNA is TGTGCCAGCAGCTGGACTATCCAAGAGACCCAGTACTTC.